The sequence of this T cell receptor beta chain was determined in a study of T cells in tumors after PD-1 blockade. Across the study: Treatment was either pembrolizumab 200 mg every 3 weeks or cemiplimab 350 mg every 2 weeks. Some patients also took daily vismodegib 150 mg during anti-PD-1 treatment.

Concerning this clone itself: The antigen remains undetermined.

The method was immunoSEQ multiplex PCR; TCRdb's version includes in-frame clones alone and lacks a portion of them. The table lists fewer than 5,000 clones, 65% to 70% of them singletons. General study findings and limits: Squamous carcinoma: around 50% of expanded exhausted clones novel, versus about 30% of other expanded CD8+ clones. Clonal replacement, not reinvigoration, is suggested for expanded exhausted CD8+ clones after therapy.

The germline V gene encodes CDR1 SGHTA and CDR2 FQGNSA. CDR3 length: 17 residues. Deletions cut 1 base from V and 3 bases from J, with 15 bases between. The V and J genes are TRBV7-2 and TRBJ2-2; D is unclear. The sequence was collected from a human donor with cutaneous squamous cell carcinoma. Sequenced material: tumor tissue, taken before anti-PD-1 treatment. CDR3 protein: CASSLDLWSRDTGELFF. The DNA of the CDR3 is TGTGCCAGCAGCTTAGATTTGTGGAGTCGGGACACCGGGGAGCTGTTTTTT.